The source of this TCR beta chain is a study of CD8+ T cells in alopecia areata. Of note for this clone: Its antigen remains unidentified.

Findings and caveats of the study: Tissue-resident alphabeta T cells belonging to normal skin likewise get sequenced within scalp specimens. Uncertainty remains about how baseline CD8+ expansion links to response, with one nonresponder.

Treatment here: oral pan-JAK inhibitor, 5-10 mg twice daily. Following extraction, RNA underwent reverse transcription to cDNA, which served as the sequencing template. Profiling relied on immunoSEQ multiplex PCR, and the TCRdb table lists in-frame clones only, not all of them. The sample holds approximately 180,000 clones, roughly 60% seen once. The TCR comes from a human donor with alopecia areata. Sequences were derived from CD4+ T cells sorted from blood, sampled at week 24, from a patient treated with tofacitinib.

The CDR3 region has the DNA TGTGCCAGCAGCTTACAGGGGAATGAGCAGTTCTTC. The encoded protein is CASSLQGNEQFF. The rearrangement links TRBV11-2 to TRBJ2-1, with D tentatively TRBD1 (6 bases). This CDR3 is 12 amino acids long. V dropped 2 bases and J dropped 7 bases, with 6 bases sitting between them. Germline CDR1 and CDR2: SGHAT and FQNNGV. Based on the CDR3 plus reference TRBV11-2 and TRBJ2-1, the full variable domain is EAGVAQSPRYKIIEKRQSVAFWCNPISGHATLYWYQQILGQGPKLLIQFQNNGVVDDSQLPKDRFSAERLKGVDSTLKIQPAKLEDSAVYLCASSLQGNEQFFGPGTRLTVL.